The following is a T cell receptor beta chain sequence with its context. A count is missing, but by frequency this clone is medium-sized (0.01 to 0.1%). The antigen this receptor binds is unknown. The read is 3 residues too short to cover the CDR3 end, so that end is filled in from the germline J gene. The sample comes from a study of TET2 disruption in CD19-targeted CAR T cells (dated by TCRdb to the late 2010s). Background for the entire study: Sample numbers were set by the original clinical trial design and sample availability, with no additional inclusion criteria. Here is what the overall study found, with its caveats: The conclusions about the patient's CAR T cells were based on extensive analysis of only one subject.

The sample's treatment or condition, from its label and the paper: autologous CTL019 cells: CD19 CAR with 4-1BB and CD3 zeta domains. TCR zeta and 4-1BB costimulatory signaling domains were built into the CD19 CAR. The DNeasy Blood and Tissue Kit was used to extract genomic DNA from pre-infusion T cells, peripheral blood, or sorted post-infusion T cells. TCR beta chain deep sequencing was performed with the immunoSEQ assay. The paper's processing steps were these. Clonotype frequencies were computed using only productive TCR beta rearrangements. In TCRdb, the immuneACCESS table is reduced to in-frame sequences with V and J assigned. These tables do not hold every clone; where another copy was compared, an unresolved V gene accounts for under half, and the others remain unexplained. V, J and clone size reflect that table, while D and trimming were determined from the DNA. This sample's table carries about 710 clones. The ten biggest clones cover less than 20% of the sample.

The CDR3 covers 17 residues, taking in both the cysteine and the phenylalanine. The DNA has 42 bases, all within the CDR3, and is read from base 1. V ends up 1 base short and J 3 bases short, with an unmatched junction base count of 11. The germline V gene gives CDR1 as MGHRA and CDR2 as YSYEKL. This receptor chain uses TRBV4-1 and TRBJ2-7, with 8 bases in between that match TRBD1. This receptor was taken from an older man with chronic lymphocytic leukemia. The sample here was peripheral blood, taken from a patient treated with CD19 CAR T cells. The CDR3 reads CASSQGPPRQGFYEQYF. Partial CDR3 DNA: TGCGCCAGCAGCCAAGGTCCCCCCCGACAGGGGTTCTACGAG.